Listed below are T cell receptor beta chains from one sample, sequenced in a study of shared clonotypes between healthy human individuals. Profiled with immunoSEQ multiplex PCR; TCRdb holds only in-frame clones, not every one. Among about 1.4 million clones listed, roughly 96% were seen once. Specimen: naive CD4+ T cells sorted from blood. These receptors came from a man younger than 45 in good health. Each CDR3 is given with its conserved first and last residue. The D gene is left open where the match is weak. The listing skips clone size in some rows; elsewhere it reads once, few, many or a size class.

clone size: -
D gene: -
V gene: TRBV7-6
J gene: TRBJ2-5
CDR3 DNA: TGTGCCAGCAGCTTTTCGAGGGAAGAGACCCAGTACTTC
CDR3 protein: CASSFSREETQYF

clone size: -
D gene: -
V gene: TRBV11-1
J gene: TRBJ2-2
CDR3 DNA: TGTGCCAGCAGCTTAGAGCCTGGGGGCGGGGAGCTGTTTTTT
CDR3 protein: CASSLEPGGGELFF

clone size: -
D gene: TRBD1
V gene: TRBV2
J gene: TRBJ2-3
CDR3 DNA: TGTGCCAGCAGGACAGGACAGGGTTCAGATACGCAGTATTTT
CDR3 protein: CASRTGQGSDTQYF

clone size: -
D gene: -
V gene: TRBV13
J gene: TRBJ1-1
CDR3 DNA: TGTGCCAGCAGCTTAGGATCCGCTCCGGGAGCTTTCTTT
CDR3 protein: CASSLGSAPGAFF

clone size: -
D gene: -
V gene: TRBV6-1
J gene: TRBJ1-2
CDR3 DNA: TGTGCCAGCAGTGGGGGCGGTACTACCGGCTACACCTTC
CDR3 protein: CASSGGGTTGYTF

clone size: -
D gene: -
V gene: TRBV6-6
J gene: TRBJ2-7
CDR3 DNA: TGTGCCAGCAGTTACTCGATGGGGGCGGGAACCTACGAGCAGTACTTC
CDR3 protein: CASSYSMGAGTYEQYF

clone size: -
D gene: TRBD1
V gene: TRBV28
J gene: TRBJ2-7
CDR3 DNA: TGTGCCAGCAGTTTTCGGGACAGGGGTTCACACGAGCAGTACTTC
CDR3 protein: CASSFRDRGSHEQYF

clone size: -
D gene: TRBD2
V gene: TRBV6-6
J gene: TRBJ2-3
CDR3 DNA: TGTGCCAGCAGTTACTCAACAGCGGGGGATACGCAGTATTTT
CDR3 protein: CASSYSTAGDTQYF

clone size: -
D gene: -
V gene: TRBV9
J gene: TRBJ1-2
CDR3 DNA: TGTGCCAGCAGCGTGCGGGACACGACCAGCTATGGCTACACCTTC
CDR3 protein: CASSVRDTTSYGYTF

clone size: once
D gene: -
V gene: TRBV9
J gene: TRBJ1-4
CDR3 DNA: TGTGCCAGCAGCGTCCCGGGGCGGCATGAAAAACTGTTTTTT
CDR3 protein: CASSVPGRHEKLFF

clone size: -
D gene: TRBD1
V gene: TRBV9
J gene: TRBJ1-3
CDR3 DNA: TGTGCCAGCAGCGGAGACAGGGCCTCGGGAAACACCATATATTTT
CDR3 protein: CASSGDRASGNTIYF

clone size: -
D gene: -
V gene: TRBV9
J gene: TRBJ1-2
CDR3 DNA: TGTGCCAGCAGCGTAGCTACTAACTATGGCTACACCTTC
CDR3 protein: CASSVATNYGYTF

clone size: once
D gene: -
V gene: TRBV18
J gene: TRBJ2-4
CDR3 DNA: TGTGCCAGCTCAGCGTTCGACAGTGCCAAAAACATTCAGTACTTC
CDR3 protein: CASSAFDSAKNIQYF

clone size: -
D gene: -
V gene: TRBV4-2
J gene: TRBJ2-3
CDR3 DNA: TGTGCCAGCAGCCACGACCGGACGCAGTATTTT
CDR3 protein: CASSHDRTQYF

clone size: -
D gene: -
V gene: TRBV9
J gene: TRBJ1-1
CDR3 DNA: TGTGCCAGCAGCGTGGGGCCGGGACAACGGGAAGACACTGAAGCTTTCTTT
CDR3 protein: CASSVGPGQREDTEAFF

clone size: -
D gene: -
V gene: TRBV10-1
J gene: TRBJ2-3
CDR3 DNA: TGCGCCAGCAGTGAGGCACTTGCGCCCACAGATACGCAGTATTTT
CDR3 protein: CASSEALAPTDTQYF

clone size: -
D gene: -
V gene: TRBV28
J gene: TRBJ1-4
CDR3 DNA: TGTGCCAGCAGTTTAGGTGCAAAGGATGAAAAACTGTTTTTT
CDR3 protein: CASSLGAKDEKLFF